The 28 T cell receptor beta chains below were found in one sample sequenced in a study of T-cell reconstitution after alpha-beta-depleted transplantation in children. Preparation of the TCRbeta library was carried out with unique molecular identifiers. TCRdb reprocessed the PCR reads with MiXCR, giving one entry per CDR3 protein. The sample has around 670,000 distinct CDR3 sequences, roughly 14% seen once. The sample consisted of PBMCs, taken before TCRalphabeta/CD19-depleted stem cell transplant. These receptors all come from a girl aged 2 to 10 with congenital amegakaryocytic thrombocytopenia, due to receive a stem cell transplant.

This clonotype was counted a few times. The J gene is TRBJ2-7, the V gene TRBV7-9; D is unclear. The V gene lost 8 bases and the J gene lost 6 bases, with 17 bases spanning the gap. Germline-derived CDR1 and CDR2 are SEHNR and FQNEAQ (reference sequence). The CDR3 consists of 13 residues. The CDR3 DNA sequence: TGTGCCAGCGAAGTGGGTCTTTCACTCGAGCAGTACTTC. It yields the protein CASEVGLSLEQYF.

Ten or more counts support this clonotype. V gene TRBV7-2 combines with J gene TRBJ2-4, with D uncertain. The germline CDR1 and CDR2 sequences are SGHTA and FQGNSA. The ends were cut back, 2 bases at V and 1 base at J, with 12 bases in the middle. This CDR3 is 16 amino acids long. The CDR3: CASSLLGFSAKNIQYF. CDR3 bases: TGTGCCAGCAGCTTACTGGGCTTCTCGGCCAAAAACATTCAGTACTTC.

This clonotype was observed at least ten times. This chain uses TRBV21-1 with TRBJ1-2; the table assigns TRBD1, which was not confirmed against the DNA. TRBV21-1 is a recognized pseudogene. The CDR3 runs to 16 residues. The CDR3 spells CASSKTDRPPLYGYTF. The CDR3 DNA reads TGTGCCAGCAGCAAAACGGACAGGCCTCCGCTCTATGGCTACACCTTC.

This clonotype was seen a few times. The chain links TRBV7-2 to TRBJ2-5; 8 positions agree with TRBD2. V shed 3 bases and J 5 bases; nucleotides not matched to a gene: 8. CDR1 SGHTA and CDR2 FQGNSA come from the germline V gene. The CDR3 is made up of 15 amino acids. The CDR3: CASSFFSGTRETQYF. The CDR3 DNA is TGTGCCAGCAGCTTCTTCTCCGGGACTAGGGAGACCCAGTACTTC.

The genes are TRBV5-1 and TRBJ2-7, with D perhaps matching TRBD1 (6 bases). Trimming left V 4 bases short and J 2 bases short, with 16 bases between. This CDR3 is 15 amino acids long. Germline loops: CDR1 SGHRS, CDR2 YFSETQ. Here the CDR3 reads CASSRIGQNTYEQYF. As DNA, the CDR3 is TGCGCCAGCAGCCGGATAGGACAGAATACCTACGAGCAGTACTTC.

The chain uses TRBV2 and TRBJ2-1; D could derive from TRBD1 or TRBD2 (6 bases each). The CDR3 is made up of 14 amino acids. V dropped 7 bases and J dropped 2 bases, with 12 bases sitting between them. The germline CDR1 and CDR2 sequences are SNHLY and FYNNEI. This CDR3 is CASTGAITYNEQFF. The CDR3 DNA is TGTGCCAGCACGGGGGCTATCACCTACAATGAGCAGTTCTTC.

This clonotype has a handful of counts. The genes are TRBV4-1 and TRBJ1-2; TRBD1 matches at 8 bases. V gave up 2 bases and J gave up 2 bases; unmatched junction bases: 4. The CDR3 has 15 residues. Per the germline V gene, CDR1 is MGHRA and CDR2 is YSYEKL. CDR3 region: CASSQRTGLNYGYTF. The CDR3 nucleotides are TGCGCCAGCAGCCAACGGACAGGGCTAAACTATGGCTACACCTTC.

The J gene is TRBJ2-1, the V gene TRBV6-1; 9 nucleotides agree with TRBD2. Germline V gene data show CDR1 as MNHNS and CDR2 as SASEGT. The length of the CDR3 is 14 residues. Trimming cost V 8 bases and J 4 bases; bases outside gene matches: 6. CDR3 sequence reads: CASLSGSEYNEQFF. DNA for the CDR3: TGTGCCAGCCTTAGCGGGAGCGAATACAATGAGCAGTTCTTC.

This clonotype was seen repeatedly, ten times or more. V usage is TRBV10-2 and J usage is TRBJ1-2; D ambiguous. CDR1 WSHSY and CDR2 SAAADI come from the germline V gene. V gave up 1 base and J gave up 3 bases, with 12 bases separating them. The CDR3 totals 15 residues. The CDR3 DNA follows: TGCGCCAGCAGTGAGTTTGCGGTTGGTGACTATGGCTACACCTTC. Residues: CASSEFAVGDYGYTF.

V is TRBV5-1 and J is TRBJ1-1; D not certain. The length of the CDR3 is 15 residues. Germline-derived CDR1 and CDR2 are SGHRS and YFSETQ. The V end was cut by 4 bases, the J end by 1 base, with 14 bases between. CDR3 sequence: CASSPGGRENTEAFF. Here the CDR3 DNA reads TGCGCCAGCAGCCCCGGTGGTCGGGAGAACACTGAAGCTTTCTTT.

The chain is built from TRBV3-1 and TRBJ1-1, with TRBD1 as a possible D gene (5 bases). CDR3 length: 17 amino acids. Germline loops: CDR1 LGHDT, CDR2 YNNKEL (reference sequence). The V and J ends lost 11 bases and 6 bases respectively, with 31 bases between them. The CDR3 nucleotides read TGTGCCTGCTGCCAAGATCGTTCCGGTAGGGGTTTCGCTGAAGCTTTCTTT. Its protein is CACCQDRSGRGFAEAFF.

This clonotype was detected many times. The V gene is TRBV10-3, the J gene TRBJ1-5; a weak D match, TRBD1 (5 bases). CDR3 length: 14 amino acids. In germline, CDR1 is ENHRY, CDR2 SYGVKD. The ends were cut back, 3 bases at V and 7 bases at J, with 13 bases in the middle. CDR3 DNA: TGTGCCATCAGTGAAAGCGGGGGAATGCAGCCCCAGCATTTT. Its protein is CAISESGGMQPQHF.

This clonotype was recorded once. The chain joins TRBV5-1 to TRBJ2-2; D possibly corresponds to TRBD1 (6 bases). With 4 bases removed from V and 5 bases from J, the gap between germline ends came to 15 bases. Germline V lookup: CDR1 SGHRS, CDR2 YFSETQ. The CDR3 consists of 15 residues. The CDR3 spells CASSQGSGPTGELFF. CDR3 coding DNA: TGCGCCAGCAGCCAGGGGTCGGGGCCGACCGGGGAGCTGTTTTTT.

This clonotype was recorded many times. The rearrangement links TRBV18 to TRBJ2-7; tentative D call: TRBD2 (5 bases). Per the germline V gene, CDR1 is KGHSH and CDR2 is LQKENI. V was trimmed by 4 bases and J by 2 bases, leaving 9 bases between them. This CDR3 spans 13 amino acids. CDR3 nucleotides: TGTGCCAGCTCACTCGCGGAGGCCTACGAGCAGTACTTC. Translation: CASSLAEAYEQYF.

Ten or more counts support this clonotype. V usage is TRBV5-1 and J usage is TRBJ2-1; 12 bases line up with TRBD1. With V trimmed by 0 bases and J by 8 bases, 3 bases remained unmatched. Per the germline V gene, CDR1 is SGHRS and CDR2 is YFSETQ. This CDR3 comprises 15 residues. The chain's CDR3 is CASSLGGQGADEQFF. The CDR3 bases are TGCGCCAGCAGCTTGGGGGGACAGGGGGCGGATGAGCAGTTCTTC.

This clonotype was found many times. The gene calls are TRBV12-5 and TRBJ2-7; D not resolved. CDR1 and CDR2 (germline): LGHNT, FRNRAP. V was shortened by 0 bases and J by 0 bases, with 9 bases between the two germline ends. This CDR3 has 15 residues. The CDR3 protein is CASGLVLSSSYEQYF. CDR3 sequence (DNA): TGTGCTAGTGGTTTGGTATTGTCGTCCTCCTACGAGCAGTACTTC.

This clonotype was counted at least ten times. The chain links TRBV20-1 to TRBJ2-7, with 10 bases matching TRBD1. V dropped 6 bases and J dropped 5; count of bases not matched to a gene: 10. The CDR3 covers 14 residues. Germline CDR1 and CDR2: DFQATT and SNEGSKA (reference sequence). The CDR3 coding sequence is TGCAGTGCCACGGGGGGACAGGGGCTCCACGAGCAGTACTTC. Amino acids: CSATGGQGLHEQYF.

This clonotype was seen ten or more times. J is TRBJ1-1 and V is TRBV5-1, with D possibly matching TRBD1 (5 bases). The germline V and J ends were trimmed by 1 base and 3 bases, with 10 bases remaining between them. CDR3 length: 14 amino acids. Per germline, CDR1 SGHRS and CDR2 YFSETQ. The CDR3, as DNA: TGCGCCAGCAGCTTGTCCACAGGAGACACTGAAGCTTTCTTT. It encodes CASSLSTGDTEAFF.

This clonotype has a handful of counts. V gene TRBV11-2 combines with J gene TRBJ2-3; TRBD2 matches at 8 bases. In germline, CDR1 is SGHAT, CDR2 FQNNGV. The CDR3 runs to 16 residues. V lost 1 base, J lost 9 bases, and 12 bases stayed unmatched. The CDR3 is CASSLAPIAGPNTQYF. The CDR3 DNA reads TGTGCCAGCAGCTTAGCCCCCATAGCGGGGCCAAACACGCAGTATTTT.

The V gene is TRBV14, the J gene TRBJ2-5; TRBD2 aligns across 10 bases. This CDR3 is built from 19 residues. Germline CDR1 reads SGHDN; CDR2 reads FVKESK. Losses at the gene ends were 0 bases for V and 1 base for J; bases not matched to a gene: 11. This CDR3 is CASSQDRRLAGDLQETQYF. The CDR3 bases are TGTGCCAGCAGCCAAGATCGTCGGCTAGCGGGAGACCTCCAAGAGACCCAGTACTTC. The full variable domain, in which reference TRBV14 and TRBJ2-5 provide the parts outside the CDR3, is EAGVTQFPSHSVIEKGQTVTLRCDPISGHDNLYWYRRVMGKEIKFLLHFVKESKQDESGMPNNRFLAERTGGTYSTLKVQPAELEDSGVYFCASSQDRRLAGDLQETQYFGPGTRLLVL.

This clonotype was seen at least ten times. This chain connects TRBV12-3 or TRBV12-4 to TRBJ2-7; D is uncertain. Trimming shortened V by 9 bases and J by 6 bases, and 15 bases separated the two germline ends. This CDR3 is 12 amino acids long. CDR3 in amino acids: CASSHSPTEQYF. The CDR3 bases are TGTGCCAGTAGCCATAGCCCCACCGAGCAGTACTTC.

This clonotype came up many times. The J gene is TRBJ2-1, the V gene TRBV7-9, with 7 bases fitting TRBD2. Germline V gene lookup returns CDR1 SEHNR and CDR2 FQNEAQ (reference sequence). The CDR3 is made up of 15 amino acids. Trimming took 5 bases from V and 1 from J; bases not matched to a gene: 5. In DNA form, the CDR3 reads TGTGCCAGCAGCCAGTGGGGGGGGTCCTACAATGAGCAGTTCTTC. Amino acid sequence: CASSQWGGSYNEQFF.

This clonotype has ten or more counts. The gene calls are TRBV5-1 and TRBJ1-2; TRBD1 aligns across 8 bases. The CDR3 has 13 amino acids. Germline-derived CDR1 and CDR2 are SGHRS and YFSETQ. After removal of 4 bases from V and 7 bases from J, the junction contained 6 bases not matched to a gene. CDR3 residues: CASSHGTGFGYTF. DNA for the CDR3: TGCGCCAGCAGCCACGGGACAGGCTTTGGCTACACCTTC.

The chain joins TRBV5-6 to TRBJ2-7; 9 nucleotides align to TRBD2. Germline lookup yields CDR1 SGHDT and CDR2 YYEEEE. V lost 0 bases and J lost 2; bases outside the gene matches: 18. This CDR3 is built from 20 residues. The CDR3 region is CASSLGAFPGLAQRAYEQYF. The CDR3 coding sequence is TGTGCCAGCAGCTTGGGGGCTTTCCCGGGACTAGCCCAAAGGGCCTACGAGCAGTACTTC.

This clonotype has a count of ten or more. J is TRBJ2-3 and V is TRBV10-1; 13 nucleotides align to TRBD2. CDR3 size: 18 residues. Trimming cost V 0 bases and J 4 bases; bases outside gene matches: 7. CDR1 is WNHNN and CDR2 is SYGVQD in the germline V gene (reference sequence). The CDR3 DNA is TGCGCCAGCAGTGAGTCCTCAAGACTAGCGGGAGGCGCAGATACGCAGTATTTT. Translation gives CASSESSRLAGGADTQYF.

The CDR3 nucleotides read TGTGCCAGCAGCCAAGGACAGCTCAATGAGCAGTTCTTC. Translated: CASSQGQLNEQFF. This sequence joins TRBV5-6 and TRBJ2-1; D is possibly TRBD1 (6 bases). V lost 4 bases and J 6 bases, leaving 11 bases between the germline ends. Germline V gene lookup returns CDR1 SGHDT and CDR2 YYEEEE. The CDR3 loop spans 13 amino acids. Based on the CDR3 plus reference TRBV5-6 and TRBJ2-1, the full variable domain is DAGVTQSPTHLIKTRGQQVTLRCSPKSGHDTVSWYQQALGQGPQFIFQYYEEEERQRGNFPDRFSGHQFPNYSSELNVNALLLGDSALYLCASSQGQLNEQFFGPGTRLTVL.

The chain combines TRBV7-9 with TRBJ2-1; D is unclear. There are 13 residues in the CDR3. Germline V lookup: CDR1 SEHNR, CDR2 FQNEAQ (reference sequence). Between the trimmed V and J ends, which lost 1 base and 5 bases, there was a span of 6 bases. CDR3 sequence: CASSLVDHNEQFF. The CDR3 DNA follows: TGTGCCAGCAGCTTAGTGGATCACAATGAGCAGTTCTTC. Variable domain in full (rest from reference TRBV7-9 and TRBJ2-1): DTGVSQNPRHKITKRGQNVTFRCDPISEHNRLYWYRQTLGQGPEFLTYFQNEAQLEKSRLLSDRFSAERPKGSFSTLEIQRTEQGDSAMYLCASSLVDHNEQFFGPGTRLTVL.

In this sample, this clonotype turned up many times. The V gene is TRBV7-8, the J gene TRBJ2-7, with 7 bases fitting TRBD1. CDR3 length equals 16 residues. V dropped 5 bases and J dropped 0; count of bases not matched to a gene: 10. Germline V CDR1 and CDR2: SGHVS, FQNEAQ. The CDR3 reads CASSPTTGESSYEQYF. The CDR3 DNA is TGTGCCAGCAGCCCCACAACAGGGGAAAGCTCCTACGAGCAGTACTTC.